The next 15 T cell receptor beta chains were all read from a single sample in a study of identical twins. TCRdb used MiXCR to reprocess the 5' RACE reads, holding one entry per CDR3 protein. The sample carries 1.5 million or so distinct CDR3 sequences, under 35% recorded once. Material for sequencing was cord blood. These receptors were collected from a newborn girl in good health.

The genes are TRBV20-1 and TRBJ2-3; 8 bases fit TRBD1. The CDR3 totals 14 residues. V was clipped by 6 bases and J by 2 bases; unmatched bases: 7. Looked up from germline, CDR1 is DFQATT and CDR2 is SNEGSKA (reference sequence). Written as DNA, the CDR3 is TGCAGTGCAGTCACGACAGGGGTCACAGATACGCAGTATTTT. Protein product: CSAVTTGVTDTQYF.

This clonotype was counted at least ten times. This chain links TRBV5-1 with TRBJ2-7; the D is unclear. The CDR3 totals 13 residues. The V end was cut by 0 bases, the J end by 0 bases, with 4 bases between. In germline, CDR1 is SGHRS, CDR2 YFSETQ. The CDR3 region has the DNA TGCGCCAGCAGCTTGGACAACTCCTACGAGCAGTACTTC. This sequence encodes CASSLDNSYEQYF.

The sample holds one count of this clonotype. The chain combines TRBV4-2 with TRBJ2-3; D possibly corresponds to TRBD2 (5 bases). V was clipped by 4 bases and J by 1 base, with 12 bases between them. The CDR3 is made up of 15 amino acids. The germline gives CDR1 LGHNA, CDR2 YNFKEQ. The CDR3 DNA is TGTGCCAGCAGCCGAGCCCAAGCGGGCACAGATACGCAGTATTTT. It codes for CASSRAQAGTDTQYF.

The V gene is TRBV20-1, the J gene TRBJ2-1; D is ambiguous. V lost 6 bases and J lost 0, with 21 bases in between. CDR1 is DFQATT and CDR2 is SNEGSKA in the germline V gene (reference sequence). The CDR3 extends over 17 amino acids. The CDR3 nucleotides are TGCAGTGCCAGAATTGCGATTGGCCTTAGCTCCTACAATGAGCAGTTCTTC. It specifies CSARIAIGLSSYNEQFF.

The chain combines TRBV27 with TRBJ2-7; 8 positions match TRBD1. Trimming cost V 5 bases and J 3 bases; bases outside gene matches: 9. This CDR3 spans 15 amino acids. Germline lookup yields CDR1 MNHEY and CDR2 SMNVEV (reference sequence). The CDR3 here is CASSLPGTGFYEQYF. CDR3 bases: TGTGCCAGCAGTCTCCCGGGGACAGGTTTCTACGAGCAGTACTTC.

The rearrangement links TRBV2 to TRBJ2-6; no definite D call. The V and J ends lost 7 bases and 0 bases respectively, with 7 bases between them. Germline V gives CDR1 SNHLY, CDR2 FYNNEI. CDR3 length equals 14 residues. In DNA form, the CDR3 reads TGTGCCAGCATAACCCGCTCTGGGGCCAACGTCCTGACTTTC. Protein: CASITRSGANVLTF.

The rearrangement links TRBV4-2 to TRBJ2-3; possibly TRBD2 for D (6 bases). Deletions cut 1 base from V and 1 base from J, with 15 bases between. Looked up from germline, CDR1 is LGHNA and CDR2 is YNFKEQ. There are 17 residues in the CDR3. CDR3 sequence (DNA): TGTGCCAGCAGCCAAGCCCCCCGAGCTAGCGGCACAGATACGCAGTATTTT. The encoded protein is CASSQAPRASGTDTQYF.

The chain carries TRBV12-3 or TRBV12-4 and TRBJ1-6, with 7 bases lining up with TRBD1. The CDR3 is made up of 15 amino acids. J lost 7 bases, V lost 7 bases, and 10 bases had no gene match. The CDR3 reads CASTSTTGRNSPLHF. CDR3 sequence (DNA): TGTGCCAGCACCTCAACGACAGGGAGAAATTCACCCCTCCACTTT.

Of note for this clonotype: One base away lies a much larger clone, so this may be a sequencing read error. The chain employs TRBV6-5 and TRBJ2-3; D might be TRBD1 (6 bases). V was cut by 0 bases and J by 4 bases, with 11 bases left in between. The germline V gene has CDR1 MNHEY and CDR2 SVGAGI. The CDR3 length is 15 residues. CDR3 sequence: CASSYSSAGADTQYF. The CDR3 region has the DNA TGTGCCAGCAGTTACTCCTCAGCAGGGGCAGATACGCAGTATTTT.

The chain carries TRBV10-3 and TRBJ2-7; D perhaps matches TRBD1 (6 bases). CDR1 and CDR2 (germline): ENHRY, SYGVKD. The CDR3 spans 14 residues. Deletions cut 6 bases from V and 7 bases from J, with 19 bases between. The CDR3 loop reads CAISERTENNEQYF. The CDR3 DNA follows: TGTGCCATCAGCGAAAGGACAGAAAACAATGAGCAGTACTTC.

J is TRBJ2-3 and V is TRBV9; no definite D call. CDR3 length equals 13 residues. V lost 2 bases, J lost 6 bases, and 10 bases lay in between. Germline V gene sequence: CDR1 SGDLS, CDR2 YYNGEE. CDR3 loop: CASSVSTWDTQYF. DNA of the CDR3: TGTGCCAGCAGCGTCTCAACGTGGGATACGCAGTATTTT.

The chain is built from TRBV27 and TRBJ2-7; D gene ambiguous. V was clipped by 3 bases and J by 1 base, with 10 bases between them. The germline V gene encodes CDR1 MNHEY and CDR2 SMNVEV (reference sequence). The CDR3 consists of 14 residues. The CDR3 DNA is TGTGCCAGCAGTTTCGGGCGGACGTCCTACGAGCAGTACTTC. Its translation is CASSFGRTSYEQYF.

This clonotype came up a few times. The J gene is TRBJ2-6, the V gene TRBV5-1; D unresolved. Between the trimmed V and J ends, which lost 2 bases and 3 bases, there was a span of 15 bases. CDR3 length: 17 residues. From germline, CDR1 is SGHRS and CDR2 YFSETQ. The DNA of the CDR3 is TGCGCCAGCAGCTTTCGGGCAGGCCCCCGTGGGGCCAACGTCCTGACTTTC. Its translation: CASSFRAGPRGANVLTF.

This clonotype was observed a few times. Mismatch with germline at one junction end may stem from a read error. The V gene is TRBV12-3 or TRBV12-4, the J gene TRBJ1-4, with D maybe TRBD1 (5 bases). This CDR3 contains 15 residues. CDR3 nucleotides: TGTGCCAGCAGTCCCCGGACACGGCTTAATGGAAAACTGTTTTTT. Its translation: CASSPRTRLNGKLFF.

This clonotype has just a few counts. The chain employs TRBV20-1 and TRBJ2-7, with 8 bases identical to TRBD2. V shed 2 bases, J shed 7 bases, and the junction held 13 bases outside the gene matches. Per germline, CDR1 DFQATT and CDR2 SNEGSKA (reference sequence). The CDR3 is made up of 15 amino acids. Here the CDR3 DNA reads TGCAGTGCTAGACCCCCAGCGGGAGTTGGCTATGAGCAGTACTTC. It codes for CSARPPAGVGYEQYF.